This T cell receptor (beta chain) was sequenced for a study of T cells after yellow fever vaccination. Whole-study findings and limits: Repertoires sorted by FACS could include abundant clonotypes that are contaminants from the bulk population.

Looked up from germline, CDR1 is MNHEY and CDR2 is SVGEGT. With V trimmed by 7 bases and J by 2 bases, 8 bases remained unmatched. CDR3 length: 14 residues. It was through 5'RACE template switching that TCR cDNA was made, with a universal primer site and UMIs added. TCRdb ran MiXCR on the 5' RACE reads and lists one entry per CDR3 protein. The sample has approximately 160,000 distinct CDR3 sequences; around 9% are singletons. This clonotype occurred many times. Its antigen is unidentified. The sample here was CD8+ T cells sorted from PBMCs, taken 45 days after the yellow fever booster vaccination. This receptor was taken from a man between 18 and 29 years old who received the YFV17D yellow fever vaccine. The chain recombines TRBV6-2 or TRBV6-3 with TRBJ2-7, with 7 positions matching TRBD1. The DNA of the CDR3 is TGTGCCAGCACCCCAGGGGACAGAGCCTACGAGCAGTACTTC. It encodes CASTPGDRAYEQYF.